Listed here are 28 T cell receptor beta chains from one sample, sequenced in a study of control samples from healthy donors and cancer patients. Assay: immunoSEQ multiplex PCR; the TCRdb copy retains only in-frame clones and omits some. The table records tens of thousands of clones, around 87% of them present only once. Material: PBMCs. These receptors were obtained from a woman between 55 and 75 years old with lung cancer.

V gene TRBV18 combines with J gene TRBJ2-7; TRBD1 matches at 9 bases. V lost 3 bases, J lost 5 bases, and 5 bases stayed unmatched. The V gene's germline CDR1 is KGHSH and CDR2 LQKENI. The CDR3 is 14 residues long. CDR3 region: CASSPGQGSNEQYF. CDR3 coding DNA: TGTGCCAGCTCACCCGGACAGGGGTCGAACGAGCAGTACTTC.

This chain connects TRBV2 to TRBJ2-2; 9 bases line up with TRBD2. The CDR3 loop spans 16 amino acids. Per the germline V gene, CDR1 is SNHLY and CDR2 is FYNNEI. V dropped 4 bases and J dropped 2; count of bases not matched to a gene: 5. The CDR3: CASSALAGVNTGELFF. In DNA form, the CDR3 reads TGTGCCAGCAGTGCGTTAGCGGGAGTAAACACCGGGGAGCTGTTTTTT.

There are a few counts of this clone. The V and J genes are TRBV10-1 and TRBJ1-5; TRBD1 might be the D (5 bases). This CDR3 is built from 13 residues. V lost 0 bases, J lost 6 bases, and 6 bases lay in between. Germline loops: CDR1 WNHNN, CDR2 SYGVQD (reference sequence). CDR3 loop: CASSESGVQPQHF. CDR3 bases: TGCGCCAGCAGTGAGTCGGGGGTTCAGCCCCAGCATTTT.

CDR3 protein: CASSPDRGLGQPQHF. The CDR3 DNA follows: TGTGCCAGCAGCCCCGACAGGGGACTGGGCCAGCCCCAGCATTTT. The chain employs TRBV5-6 and TRBJ1-5, with 8 nucleotides matching TRBD1. V lost 4 bases and J lost 7; bases outside the gene matches: 10. CDR1 SGHDT and CDR2 YYEEEE come from the germline V gene. The CDR3 covers 15 residues.

This clone was detected only once. The chain carries TRBV15 and TRBJ2-5; D gene ambiguous. The ends were cut back, 0 bases at V and 2 bases at J, with 4 bases in the middle. Per the germline V gene, CDR1 is LNHNV and CDR2 is YYDKDF (reference sequence). CDR3 size: 13 residues. CDR3 in amino acids: CATSRDGQETQYF. In nucleotides, the CDR3 is TGTGCCACCAGCAGAGACGGACAAGAGACCCAGTACTTC.

V and J are TRBV5-6 and TRBJ1-1; D is unclear. Germline V gene lookup returns CDR1 SGHDT and CDR2 YYEEEE. This CDR3 comprises 13 residues. Trimming removed 4 bases from V and 7 bases from J, with 14 bases in between. DNA for the CDR3: TGTGCCAGCAGCCGTGTTAGGGTGGTTGAAGCTTTCTTT. Residues: CASSRVRVVEAFF. Drawing the rest from reference TRBV5-6 and TRBJ1-1, the complete variable domain is DAGVTQSPTHLIKTRGQQVTLRCSPKSGHDTVSWYQQALGQGPQFIFQYYEEEERQRGNFPDRFSGHQFPNYSSELNVNALLLGDSALYLCASSRVRVVEAFFGQGTRLTVV.

The V call is TRBV19, the J call TRBJ2-3; D remains ambiguous. This CDR3 contains 13 residues. V lost 9 bases, J lost 0 bases, and 10 bases lay in between. The V gene's germline CDR1 is LNHDA and CDR2 SQIVND (reference sequence). CDR3 protein: CASSDVSTDTQYF. In nucleotides, the CDR3 is TGTGCCAGCAGCGACGTTAGCACAGATACGCAGTATTTT.

The chain joins TRBV7-2 to TRBJ2-7; 7 bases agree with TRBD1. CDR3 size: 15 residues. Trimming cost V 5 bases and J 2 bases; bases outside gene matches: 9. Per the germline V gene, CDR1 is SGHTA and CDR2 is FQGNSA. The CDR3 protein is CASSPTTGNPYEQYF. The CDR3 coding sequence is TGTGCCAGCAGCCCTACGACAGGGAATCCCTACGAGCAGTACTTC.

V is TRBV2 and J is TRBJ1-1; D uncertain. Trimming cost V 6 bases and J 0 bases, with 11 bases left between them. This CDR3 contains 14 residues. Per germline, CDR1 SNHLY and CDR2 FYNNEI. In nucleotides, the CDR3 is TGTGCCAGCAGCCCCGGCGGGCTGAACACTGAAGCTTTCTTT. Protein product: CASSPGGLNTEAFF.

This chain connects TRBV15 to TRBJ2-7; D may be TRBD2 (6 bases). Trimming took 1 base from V and 3 from J, leaving 22 bases between them. The CDR3 covers 18 residues. Per the germline V gene, CDR1 is LNHNV and CDR2 is YYDKDF (reference sequence). The CDR3 is CATSRGYDWRADDYEQYF. DNA of the CDR3: TGTGCCACCAGCAGAGGTTACGATTGGAGGGCCGATGACTACGAGCAGTACTTC.

V is TRBV19 and J is TRBJ1-4, with 8 nucleotides matching TRBD1. The CDR3 is made up of 14 amino acids. Germline lookup yields CDR1 LNHDA and CDR2 SQIVND (reference sequence). V was clipped by 7 bases and J by 8 bases; unmatched bases: 9. Here the CDR3 DNA reads TGTGCCAGTAACGACAGGGGATTAGAAGAAAAACTGTTTTTT. This sequence encodes CASNDRGLEEKLFF.

The chain combines TRBV6-5 with TRBJ2-5, with D perhaps TRBD2 (6 bases). The V gene's germline CDR1 is MNHEY and CDR2 SVGAGI. Trimming removed 8 bases from V and 1 base from J, with 8 bases in between. The CDR3 runs to 12 residues. CDR3 residues: CASAGGQETQYF. CDR3 DNA: TGTGCCAGCGCCGGGGGCCAAGAGACCCAGTACTTC.

The chain uses TRBV5-1 and TRBJ2-1; D is possibly TRBD1 or TRBD2 (5 bases each). CDR1 and CDR2 (germline): SGHRS, YFSETQ. Trimming took 4 bases from V and 6 from J, leaving 14 bases between them. The CDR3 is made up of 14 amino acids. CDR3 in amino acids: CASSDPGGGNEQFF. The CDR3 DNA reads TGCGCCAGCAGCGACCCCGGTGGGGGCAATGAGCAGTTCTTC. Based on the CDR3 plus reference TRBV5-1 and TRBJ2-1, the full variable domain is KAGVTQTPRYLIKTRGQQVTLSCSPISGHRSVSWYQQTPGQGLQFLFEYFSETQRNKGNFPGRFSGRQFSNSRSEMNVSTLELGDSALYLCASSDPGGGNEQFFGPGTRLTVL.

V usage is TRBV20-1 and J usage is TRBJ2-2, with 10 bases identical to TRBD2. Germline trimming cut 3 bases from V and 4 bases from J; bases unmatched to any gene: 5. The CDR3 consists of 15 residues. CDR1 DFQATT and CDR2 SNEGSKA come from the germline V gene (reference sequence). CDR3 residues: CSASRSGRVTGELFF. The DNA of the CDR3 is TGCAGTGCTAGTCGCAGCGGGAGGGTCACCGGGGAGCTGTTTTTT.

This chain joins TRBV12-3 or TRBV12-4 and TRBJ1-2; the match to TRBD1 covers 8 bases. The CDR3 totals 13 residues. Unmatched junction bases numbered 2, after V lost 5 bases and J lost 3 bases. The CDR3 here is CASSRQGYYGYTF. The CDR3, as DNA: TGTGCCAGCAGTAGACAGGGGTACTATGGCTACACCTTC.

Details on this clone: A junction end diverges from the germline sequence, so it may reflect a read error. The chain's CDR3 is CASSIGTSGLYGQYF. The DNA of the CDR3 is TGTGCCAGCAGCATCGGGACTAGCGGGCTCTACGGGCAGTACTTC. The gene calls are TRBV11-2 and TRBJ2-7, with 12 bases lining up with TRBD2. The CDR3 consists of 15 residues. The germline CDR1 and CDR2 sequences are SGHAT and FQNNGV.

This sequence joins TRBV28 and TRBJ2-7; TRBD2 agrees at 7 bases. The CDR3 is 14 residues long. Germline V CDR1 and CDR2: MDHEN, SYDVKM. With 3 bases clipped from V and 2 bases from J, the junction kept 4 bases outside the gene matches. The CDR3 loop is CASSLSGRAYEQYF. The CDR3 DNA reads TGTGCCAGCAGTTTGAGTGGGAGGGCCTACGAGCAGTACTTC. Filled out from reference TRBV28 and TRBJ2-7, the complete variable domain reads DVKVTQSSRYLVKRTGEKVFLECVQDMDHENMFWYRQDPGLGLRLIYFSYDVKMKEKGDIPEGYSVSREKKERFSLILESASTNQTSMYLCASSLSGRAYEQYFGPGTRLTVT.

The genes are TRBV27 and TRBJ2-4; TRBD2 matches at 10 bases. CDR3 length: 16 residues. After removal of 8 bases from V and 0 bases from J, the junction contained 7 bases not matched to a gene. In germline, CDR1 is MNHEY, CDR2 SMNVEV (reference sequence). CDR3 in amino acids: CASPSGGGLAKNIQYF. The CDR3 DNA follows: TGTGCCAGCCCCAGCGGGGGGGGTTTAGCCAAAAACATTCAGTACTTC.

CDR3 DNA sequence: TGTGCCAGCAGTGAATGGGGGGACGGATACAATGAGCAGTTCTTC. The encoded protein is CASSEWGDGYNEQFF. The chain combines TRBV2 with TRBJ2-1, with D tentatively TRBD2 (6 bases). CDR1 and CDR2 (germline): SNHLY, FYNNEI. The V end lost 2 bases, the J end lost 4 bases, and 12 bases lay between the germline ends. This CDR3 has 15 residues.

This clone occurred a few times. The chain carries TRBV20-1 and TRBJ2-1; no firm D call. CDR1 and CDR2 from the germline V gene are DFQATT and SNEGSKA (reference sequence). The CDR3 totals 12 residues. Trimming removed 6 bases from V and 4 bases from J, with 10 bases in between. The CDR3 loop is CSASINYNEQFF. DNA of the CDR3: TGCAGTGCCAGTATCAATTACAATGAGCAGTTCTTC.

The chain combines TRBV6-2 or TRBV6-3 with TRBJ1-5; TRBD1 matches 8 bases. The V and J ends lost 0 bases and 5 bases, in that order; junction bases with no gene match: 3. The germline V gene encodes CDR1 MNHEY and CDR2 SVGEGT. The CDR3 runs 15 residues. CDR3 loop: CASSYSGQGYQPQHF. The CDR3 DNA is TGTGCCAGCAGTTACTCTGGACAGGGATATCAGCCCCAGCATTTT.

This chain uses TRBV6-2 or TRBV6-3 with TRBJ2-3; 9 bases line up with TRBD2. Trimming at V came to 4 bases and at J to 2 bases, leaving 7 bases not matched to a gene. The length of the CDR3 is 16 residues. Germline lookup yields CDR1 MNHEY and CDR2 SVGEGT. The CDR3 DNA is TGTGCCAGCAGTTTAGGACTAGCGAAATACACAGATACGCAGTATTTT. Its protein is CASSLGLAKYTDTQYF.

V gene TRBV3-1 (or the pseudogene TRBV3-2) combines with J gene TRBJ2-3; tentatively, D is TRBD2 (6 bases). With 0 bases removed from V and 2 bases from J, the gap between germline ends came to 12 bases. The CDR3 is 16 residues long. The germline CDR1 and CDR2 sequences are LGHDT and YNNKEL (reference sequence). DNA of the CDR3: TGTGCCAGCAGCCAAGAGACGGGGGTGAACACAGATACGCAGTATTTT. This translates into CASSQETGVNTDTQYF.

This chain uses TRBV18 with TRBJ1-1; D unresolved. V lost 3 bases to trimming and J lost 1 base, with 9 bases between them. The CDR3 spans 14 residues. The germline V gene encodes CDR1 KGHSH and CDR2 LQKENI. CDR3 protein: CASSPSTENTEAFF. The CDR3 DNA sequence: TGTGCCAGCTCACCCTCTACAGAGAACACTGAAGCTTTCTTT.

The chain carries TRBV6-6 and TRBJ2-2, with a possible D match to TRBD2 (6 bases). V lost 7 bases, J lost 1 base, and 13 bases lay in between. Germline CDR1 reads MNHNY; CDR2 reads SVGAGI (reference sequence). The CDR3 consists of 15 residues. CDR3 sequence reads: CASTLGTVNTGELFF. The CDR3 DNA follows: TGTGCCAGCACCCTCGGGACTGTGAACACCGGGGAGCTGTTTTTT.

The J gene is TRBJ1-2, the V gene TRBV4-1; D gene ambiguous. With 4 bases removed from V and 4 bases from J, the gap between germline ends came to 10 bases. The germline V gene encodes CDR1 MGHRA and CDR2 YSYEKL. The CDR3 runs to 13 residues. The CDR3 is CASSLLGTYGYTF. The CDR3 DNA reads TGCGCCAGCAGCCTATTGGGTACCTATGGCTACACCTTC.

The genes are TRBV7-3 and TRBJ2-1; D gene ambiguous. Looked up from germline, CDR1 is SGHTA and CDR2 is FQGTGA. V lost 3 bases, J lost 6 bases, and 9 bases lay in between. CDR3 size: 13 residues. The CDR3 sequence is CASSLGMVNEQFF. The DNA for the CDR3 is TGTGCCAGCAGCTTGGGCATGGTCAATGAGCAGTTCTTC.

V usage is TRBV5-6 and J usage is TRBJ1-5; 9 bases match TRBD1. With V trimmed by 4 bases and J by 6 bases, 5 bases remained unmatched. The CDR3 extends over 14 amino acids. Germline loops: CDR1 SGHDT, CDR2 YYEEEE. The CDR3 bases are TGTGCCAGCAGCCTGGGACAGGGAGGTCAGCCCCAGCATTTT. Translating it yields CASSLGQGGQPQHF. The variable domain in full, with the rest retrieved from reference TRBV5-6 and TRBJ1-5, is DAGVTQSPTHLIKTRGQQVTLRCSPKSGHDTVSWYQQALGQGPQFIFQYYEEEERQRGNFPDRFSGHQFPNYSSELNVNALLLGDSALYLCASSLGQGGQPQHFGDGTRLSIL.